This TCR beta chain was sequenced for a study of T-cell reconstitution after alpha-beta-depleted transplantation in children (dated by TCRdb to the mid-2010s). Regarding the study in general: T-cell immune reconstitution after TCRalphabeta/CD19-depleted allogeneic hematopoietic cell transplantation in children was quantitatively tracked in the study by means of TCR repertoire profiling.

From a lookup of the germline V gene, CDR1 and CDR2 are SGHRS and YFSETQ. There are 17 amino acids in the CDR3, from cysteine to phenylalanine inclusive. Left in the record is the CDR3 DNA by itself, 51 bases read in frame from the first base. V ends up 0 bases short and J 5 bases short, with an unmatched junction base count of 8. A word on this clonotype: Its antigen specificity is not known. The record has no base qualities; no much larger clone is one base away.

Broad study findings and their caveats: The apparently early alphabetaT-cell count recovery about two months after transplant was reportedly dependent on only several hundred rapidly expanded clones derived from non-depleted graft cells. The high TCRbeta diversity at day 60 in some patients was ascribed to recipient T cells and intrathymic progenitors that had survived conditioning. Over subsequent months, a decline in hyperexpanded clone frequencies was noted, and after one year, T-cell counts and TCRbeta diversity were mostly ascribed to newly produced T cells.

Library construction relied on PCR. Sequenced on an Illumina HiSeq 2500. Molecular barcoding was employed in the preparation of TCR libraries, with unique molecular identifiers being used to normalize TCRbeta repertoire quantification. TCRdb took the public reads, trimmed them with fastp at Q25, ran MiXCR for clone calling and kept in-frame beta chains. Rows are combined by CDR3 protein, so each entry shows the most common genes and DNA. The sample records around 490,000 distinct CDR3 sequences, roughly 10% of which are singletons. Around 15% of the sample belongs to the ten largest clones. The label giving this sample's treatment or condition can be read as: allogeneic hematopoietic cell transplantation with graft depleted of TCRalphabeta T cells and CD19 B cells. TCRalphabeta/CD19-depleted allogeneic hematopoietic cell grafts were given to the transplant recipients, all of whom were children.

The sequencing used PBMCs, mostly from graft donor cells, collected 180 days after TCRalphabeta/CD19-depleted stem cell transplant. The receptor chain draws on TRBV5-1 and TRBJ2-5; 12 of the junction bases match TRBD2. The clonotype was recovered from a female patient aged 2 to 10 who had a stem cell transplant for aplastic anemia, so the T cells may come from the graft donor. The base sequence is TGCGCCAGCAGCTTGGGGCTAGCGGGAGGGCCGTTTGAGACCCAGTACTTC. Its amino acids are CASSLGLAGGPFETQYF.